The 30 T cell receptor beta chains below come from one sample, sequenced in a study of cytomegalovirus exposure and HLA in healthy donors. Primers included in the PCR were 60 Vbeta and 13 Jbeta primers. Profiling relied on immunoSEQ multiplex PCR, and the TCRdb table lists in-frame clones only, not all of them. The data hold around 100,000 clones, with about 70% observed a single time. Sequencing was carried out using PBMCs. The receptors derive from a man in his thirties or forties in good health and CMV-seropositive.

This chain joins TRBV30 and TRBJ1-2, with D unclear. The CDR3 runs to 11 residues. Per the germline V gene, CDR1 is GTSNPN and CDR2 is SVGIG (reference sequence). V dropped 2 bases and J dropped 5 bases, with 6 bases sitting between them. The DNA for the CDR3 is TGTGCCTGGAGTAACCGGTATGGCTACACCTTC. Its translation: CAWSNRYGYTF. The variable domain in full, completed from reference TRBV30 and TRBJ1-2, reads SQTIHQWPATLVQPVGSPLSLECTVEGTSNPNLYWYRQAAGRGLQLLFYSVGIGQISSEVPQNLSASRPQDRQFILSSKKLLLSDSGFYLCAWSNRYGYTFGSGTRLTVV.

The chain links TRBV5-8 to TRBJ1-2; D is undetermined. Between the trimmed V and J ends, which lost 1 base and 8 bases, there was a span of 12 bases. Per germline, CDR1 SGHTS and CDR2 YDEGEE. The CDR3 spans 13 residues. CDR3 region: CASSLRRRGGYTF. CDR3 DNA sequence: TGTGCCAGCAGCTTGAGGAGACGAGGCGGCTACACCTTC.

This clone was detected only a few times. The chain recombines TRBV27 with TRBJ1-2; D may be TRBD1 (6 bases). Deletions cut 7 bases from V and 4 bases from J, with 16 bases between. CDR1 and CDR2 (germline): MNHEY, SMNVEV (reference sequence). The CDR3 has 14 residues. The CDR3 here is CASTKNGQLYGYTF. Here the CDR3 DNA reads TGTGCCAGCACTAAAAACGGACAGCTCTATGGCTACACCTTC.

This clone turned up a few times. The chain carries TRBV14 and TRBJ1-3; perhaps TRBD1 as D (5 bases). Deletions cut 5 bases from V and 5 bases from J, with 19 bases between. This CDR3 is built from 16 residues. CDR1 and CDR2 (germline): SGHDN, FVKESK. The CDR3 sequence: CASSVARGVYRNTIYF. The CDR3, as DNA: TGTGCCAGCAGCGTGGCGCGGGGGGTTTATCGAAACACCATATATTTT.

This chain links TRBV18 with TRBJ2-1, with TRBD1 matching over 7 bases. The germline V gene has CDR1 KGHSH and CDR2 LQKENI. The CDR3 runs 12 residues. V lost 5 bases to trimming and J lost 5 bases; unmatched junction nucleotides: 0. The CDR3 sequence is CASSGQDNEQFF. In DNA, the CDR3 is TGTGCCAGCTCAGGACAGGACAATGAGCAGTTCTTC. The variable domain in full, with the rest retrieved from reference TRBV18 and TRBJ2-1, is NAGVMQNPRHLVRRRGQEARLRCSPMKGHSHVYWYRQLPEEGLKFMVYLQKENIIDESGMPKERFSAEFPKEGPSILRIQQVVRGDSAAYFCASSGQDNEQFFGPGTRLTVL.

In its sample, this clone was seen a few times. The chain is built from TRBV7-2 and TRBJ1-3; the D is unclear. The CDR3 totals 14 residues. Germline V gene lookup returns CDR1 SGHTA and CDR2 FQGNSA. V dropped 7 bases and J dropped 1 base, with 11 bases sitting between them. The CDR3 region is CASKGLLSGNTIYF. DNA for the CDR3: TGTGCCAGCAAAGGACTTCTATCTGGAAACACCATATATTTT.

J is TRBJ2-7 and V is TRBV5-4; D call uncertain. V lost 4 bases to trimming and J lost 1 base, with 15 bases between them. This CDR3 spans 15 amino acids. Germline assignment: CDR1 SGHNT and CDR2 YYREEE (reference sequence). CDR3 protein: CASSPGSAASYEQYF. Here the CDR3 DNA reads TGTGCCAGCAGCCCCGGGTCGGCAGCTTCCTACGAGCAGTACTTC.

The rearrangement links TRBV4-1 to TRBJ2-1; the match to TRBD2 covers 12 bases. Germline lookup yields CDR1 MGHRA and CDR2 YSYEKL. CDR3 length: 14 residues. Unmatched junction bases numbered 6, after V lost 8 bases and J lost 7 bases. CDR3 in DNA: TGCGCCAGCGGGCTAGCGGGGGGGCCAAATGAGCAGTTCTTC. Translation: CASGLAGGPNEQFF.

The V call is TRBV13, the J call TRBJ2-6; TRBD1 is a possible D gene (6 bases). This CDR3 comprises 20 residues. V was cut by 8 bases and J by 0 bases, with 26 bases left in between. From germline, CDR1 is PRHDT and CDR2 FYEKMQ (reference sequence). This CDR3 reads CASRSLNWGLGRSGANVLTF. CDR3 nucleotide sequence: TGTGCCAGCCGCAGCTTAAACTGGGGGCTAGGGCGCTCTGGGGCCAACGTCCTGACTTTC.

The rearrangement links TRBV19 to TRBJ2-5; 10 bases match TRBD2. This CDR3 is built from 16 residues. V shed 3 bases, J shed 2 bases, and the junction held 6 bases outside the gene matches. Germline V gene lookup returns CDR1 LNHDA and CDR2 SQIVND (reference sequence). In nucleotides, the CDR3 is TGTGCCAGTAGTATTGCACTAGCGGGGCCTCAAGAGACCCAGTACTTC. Protein product: CASSIALAGPQETQYF.

The chain recombines TRBV11-2 with TRBJ1-2; 9 nucleotides match TRBD1. The germline V gene has CDR1 SGHAT and CDR2 FQNNGV. V gave up 0 bases and J gave up 8 bases; unmatched junction bases: 10. This CDR3 is built from 16 residues. CDR3 nucleotides: TGTGCCAGCAGCTTAGAAGGGTCTACAGGGGGCCGGGGCTACACCTTC. Its protein is CASSLEGSTGGRGYTF.

The chain carries TRBV19 and TRBJ2-3; 8 nucleotides align to TRBD1. Trimming removed 4 bases from V and 5 bases from J; junction bases left unmatched: 8. This CDR3 is built from 15 residues. CDR1 and CDR2 from the germline V gene are LNHDA and SQIVND (reference sequence). The CDR3, as DNA: TGTGCCAGTAGTAATCAGGGGGCTATTGTAGATACGCAGTATTTT. Translation gives CASSNQGAIVDTQYF. The variable domain in full, with the rest retrieved from reference TRBV19 and TRBJ2-3, is DGGITQSPKYLFRKEGQNVTLSCEQNLNHDAMYWYRQDPGQGLRLIYYSQIVNDFQKGDIAEGYSVSREKKESFPLTVTSAQKNPTAFYLCASSNQGAIVDTQYFGPGTRLTVL.

The chain is built from TRBV5-1 and TRBJ1-1; D perhaps matches TRBD1 (5 bases). The V gene lost 2 bases and the J gene lost 6 bases, with 14 bases spanning the gap. The CDR3 is made up of 14 amino acids. Per germline, CDR1 SGHRS and CDR2 YFSETQ. As DNA, the CDR3 is TGCGCCAGCAGCTTCCGGGGACTTTCCCCTGAAGCTTTCTTT. Its translation is CASSFRGLSPEAFF.

V gene TRBV7-3 combines with J gene TRBJ2-3; D might be TRBD1 (5 bases). Germline V gene lookup returns CDR1 SGHTA and CDR2 FQGTGA. This CDR3 has 15 residues. The V end lost 3 bases, the J end lost 2 bases, and 12 bases lay between the germline ends. This chain's CDR3 is CASSLQGLYTDTQYF. In nucleotides, the CDR3 is TGTGCCAGCAGCTTGCAGGGCCTATACACAGATACGCAGTATTTT.

The chain is built from TRBV5-1 and TRBJ2-1; D gene unclear. V lost 0 bases, J lost 7 bases, and 8 bases lay in between. Per germline, CDR1 SGHRS and CDR2 YFSETQ. The CDR3 spans 13 residues. The chain's CDR3 is CASSLGGQNEQFF. In nucleotides, the CDR3 is TGCGCCAGCAGCTTGGGAGGTCAGAATGAGCAGTTCTTC.

The chain joins TRBV4-1 to TRBJ1-1; 8 bases are a match to TRBD1. J gave up 2 bases and V 2 bases, and 7 bases lay outside the gene matches. This CDR3 region has 16 residues. Looked up from germline, CDR1 is MGHRA and CDR2 is YSYEKL. CDR3 region: CASSQLWGQVNTEAFF. DNA of the CDR3: TGCGCCAGCAGCCAATTATGGGGACAGGTAAACACTGAAGCTTTCTTT.

The chain is built from TRBV11-2 and TRBJ2-5; 12 nucleotides agree with TRBD1. The ends lost 4 bases at V and 4 bases at J; junction bases unmatched: 4. CDR3 length: 15 amino acids. In germline, CDR1 is SGHAT, CDR2 FQNNGV. CDR3 residues: CASSWGQGAGETQYF. DNA for the CDR3: TGTGCCAGCAGCTGGGGACAGGGGGCGGGAGAGACCCAGTACTTC. Complete variable domain (other parts from reference TRBV11-2 and TRBJ2-5): EAGVAQSPRYKIIEKRQSVAFWCNPISGHATLYWYQQILGQGPKLLIQFQNNGVVDDSQLPKDRFSAERLKGVDSTLKIQPAKLEDSAVYLCASSWGQGAGETQYFGPGTRLLVL.

The V call is TRBV27, the J call TRBJ2-1; D might be TRBD2 (6 bases). Germline CDR1 reads MNHEY; CDR2 reads SMNVEV (reference sequence). The CDR3 has 15 residues. V gave up 7 bases and J gave up 6 bases, with 19 bases separating them. This CDR3 is CASTPRGLSPNEQFF. CDR3 nucleotides: TGTGCCAGCACCCCGAGGGGACTTAGTCCCAATGAGCAGTTCTTC.

This chain connects TRBV9 to TRBJ2-1, with D perhaps matching TRBD2 (5 bases). Germline V gene sequence: CDR1 SGDLS, CDR2 YYNGEE. The ends were cut back, 3 bases at V and 9 bases at J, with 13 bases in the middle. The CDR3 has 13 amino acids. Here the CDR3 reads CASSAPREGEQFF. The DNA of the CDR3 is TGTGCCAGCAGCGCCCCCCGCGAGGGTGAGCAGTTCTTC.

The sample holds a few counts of this clone. This rearrangement joins TRBV5-1 to TRBJ1-1; D may be TRBD1 (6 bases). V shed 1 base and J shed 1 base, with 14 bases lying between them. The CDR3 extends over 16 amino acids. Germline assignment: CDR1 SGHRS and CDR2 YFSETQ. The CDR3 coding sequence is TGCGCCAGCAGCTTGCTCCCAGGGGTCCCGAACACTGAAGCTTTCTTT. This gives the protein CASSLLPGVPNTEAFF.

This chain joins TRBV21-1 and TRBJ2-7; TRBD2, the table's D call, was not compared with the DNA. TRBV21-1 is shown as a pseudogene. The CDR3 totals 15 residues. This CDR3 reads CARDGKRRPSYEQYV. The CDR3 nucleotides read TGTGCCAGGGACGGGAAGAGGAGGCCCTCCTACGAGCAGTACGTC.

The rearrangement uses TRBV7-9 and TRBJ2-5; D perhaps matches TRBD2 (6 bases). CDR3 size: 14 residues. Trimming took off 5 bases at V and 9 bases at J, with 19 bases between the two ends. Germline V gives CDR1 SEHNR, CDR2 FQNEAQ (reference sequence). CDR3 DNA: TGTGCCAGCAGCCCGGGACTCGCCTCCTATTCCCAGTACTTC. Translating gives CASSPGLASYSQYF.

This clone was recorded a few times. The gene calls are TRBV27 and TRBJ2-7; no clear D gene. Trimming took off 10 bases at V and 1 base at J, with 14 bases between the two ends. Per the germline V gene, CDR1 is MNHEY and CDR2 is SMNVEV (reference sequence). The CDR3 runs to 13 residues. CDR3 DNA sequence: TGTGCCACCCTAGGAGACGGATCCTACGAGCAGTACTTC. It translates to CATLGDGSYEQYF.

This clone showed up just a few times. The chain uses TRBV6-1 and TRBJ1-1, with unresolved D. Between the trimmed V and J ends, which lost 2 bases and 1 base, there was a span of 11 bases. The CDR3 runs 15 residues. Germline lookup yields CDR1 MNHNS and CDR2 SASEGT. The CDR3 spells CASSEFWASNTEAFF. The DNA of the CDR3 is TGTGCCAGCAGTGAATTTTGGGCATCGAACACTGAAGCTTTCTTT.

V is TRBV5-1 and J is TRBJ2-7; TRBD1 matches at 8 bases. CDR3 length: 16 residues. Germline trimming cut 0 bases from V and 2 bases from J; bases unmatched to any gene: 7. The V gene's germline CDR1 is SGHRS and CDR2 YFSETQ. DNA of the CDR3: TGCGCCAGCAGCTTGGGAAGGACAGGGACGGCCTACGAGCAGTACTTC. It codes for CASSLGRTGTAYEQYF.

This chain connects TRBV5-1 to TRBJ2-2; no clear D. This CDR3 comprises 14 residues. Deletions cut 3 bases from V and 3 bases from J, with 9 bases between. CDR1 and CDR2 (germline): SGHRS, YFSETQ. The CDR3 protein is CASSSDSYTGELFF. In nucleotides, the CDR3 is TGCGCCAGCAGCTCTGACTCCTACACCGGGGAGCTGTTTTTT. The entire variable domain, with the rest obtained from reference TRBV5-1 and TRBJ2-2, is as follows: KAGVTQTPRYLIKTRGQQVTLSCSPISGHRSVSWYQQTPGQGLQFLFEYFSETQRNKGNFPGRFSGRQFSNSRSEMNVSTLELGDSALYLCASSSDSYTGELFFGEGSRLTVL.

There are a few counts of this clone. V usage is TRBV2 and J usage is TRBJ1-1; D is possibly TRBD1 (6 bases). The CDR3 is 16 amino acids. The germline V gene encodes CDR1 SNHLY and CDR2 FYNNEI. Trimming shortened V by 5 bases and J by 3 bases, and 19 bases separated the two germline ends. The CDR3 nucleotides read TGTGCCAGCAGTATTAGTTCTCAGGGGAGGGACACTGAAGCTTTCTTT. This sequence encodes CASSISSQGRDTEAFF.

This chain connects TRBV6-5 to TRBJ1-6, with TRBD1 identical over 7 bases. V lost 0 bases, J lost 7 bases, and 6 bases stayed unmatched. Germline V gives CDR1 MNHEY, CDR2 SVGAGI. There are 16 residues in the CDR3. CDR3 nucleotides: TGTGCCAGCAGTTACTCGAGGGGGCGAGGGAATTCACCCCTCCACTTT. Translation gives CASSYSRGRGNSPLHF.

V and J are TRBV27 and TRBJ2-3, with D perhaps TRBD2 (5 bases). V was clipped by 6 bases and J by 0 bases, with 13 bases between them. CDR1 and CDR2 (germline): MNHEY, SMNVEV (reference sequence). The CDR3 is 15 amino acids. The CDR3 coding sequence is TGTGCCAGCAGCCGCGGGTCTTCTAGCACAGATACGCAGTATTTT. As protein: CASSRGSSSTDTQYF.

The chain uses TRBV2 and TRBJ1-1, with a possible D match to TRBD1 (5 bases). V gave up 7 bases and J gave up 0 bases, with 12 bases separating them. The CDR3 extends over 14 amino acids. CDR1 and CDR2 from the germline V gene are SNHLY and FYNNEI. The CDR3 sequence is CASKLDSMNTEAFF. Here the CDR3 DNA reads TGTGCCAGCAAACTCGACAGCATGAACACTGAAGCTTTCTTT.